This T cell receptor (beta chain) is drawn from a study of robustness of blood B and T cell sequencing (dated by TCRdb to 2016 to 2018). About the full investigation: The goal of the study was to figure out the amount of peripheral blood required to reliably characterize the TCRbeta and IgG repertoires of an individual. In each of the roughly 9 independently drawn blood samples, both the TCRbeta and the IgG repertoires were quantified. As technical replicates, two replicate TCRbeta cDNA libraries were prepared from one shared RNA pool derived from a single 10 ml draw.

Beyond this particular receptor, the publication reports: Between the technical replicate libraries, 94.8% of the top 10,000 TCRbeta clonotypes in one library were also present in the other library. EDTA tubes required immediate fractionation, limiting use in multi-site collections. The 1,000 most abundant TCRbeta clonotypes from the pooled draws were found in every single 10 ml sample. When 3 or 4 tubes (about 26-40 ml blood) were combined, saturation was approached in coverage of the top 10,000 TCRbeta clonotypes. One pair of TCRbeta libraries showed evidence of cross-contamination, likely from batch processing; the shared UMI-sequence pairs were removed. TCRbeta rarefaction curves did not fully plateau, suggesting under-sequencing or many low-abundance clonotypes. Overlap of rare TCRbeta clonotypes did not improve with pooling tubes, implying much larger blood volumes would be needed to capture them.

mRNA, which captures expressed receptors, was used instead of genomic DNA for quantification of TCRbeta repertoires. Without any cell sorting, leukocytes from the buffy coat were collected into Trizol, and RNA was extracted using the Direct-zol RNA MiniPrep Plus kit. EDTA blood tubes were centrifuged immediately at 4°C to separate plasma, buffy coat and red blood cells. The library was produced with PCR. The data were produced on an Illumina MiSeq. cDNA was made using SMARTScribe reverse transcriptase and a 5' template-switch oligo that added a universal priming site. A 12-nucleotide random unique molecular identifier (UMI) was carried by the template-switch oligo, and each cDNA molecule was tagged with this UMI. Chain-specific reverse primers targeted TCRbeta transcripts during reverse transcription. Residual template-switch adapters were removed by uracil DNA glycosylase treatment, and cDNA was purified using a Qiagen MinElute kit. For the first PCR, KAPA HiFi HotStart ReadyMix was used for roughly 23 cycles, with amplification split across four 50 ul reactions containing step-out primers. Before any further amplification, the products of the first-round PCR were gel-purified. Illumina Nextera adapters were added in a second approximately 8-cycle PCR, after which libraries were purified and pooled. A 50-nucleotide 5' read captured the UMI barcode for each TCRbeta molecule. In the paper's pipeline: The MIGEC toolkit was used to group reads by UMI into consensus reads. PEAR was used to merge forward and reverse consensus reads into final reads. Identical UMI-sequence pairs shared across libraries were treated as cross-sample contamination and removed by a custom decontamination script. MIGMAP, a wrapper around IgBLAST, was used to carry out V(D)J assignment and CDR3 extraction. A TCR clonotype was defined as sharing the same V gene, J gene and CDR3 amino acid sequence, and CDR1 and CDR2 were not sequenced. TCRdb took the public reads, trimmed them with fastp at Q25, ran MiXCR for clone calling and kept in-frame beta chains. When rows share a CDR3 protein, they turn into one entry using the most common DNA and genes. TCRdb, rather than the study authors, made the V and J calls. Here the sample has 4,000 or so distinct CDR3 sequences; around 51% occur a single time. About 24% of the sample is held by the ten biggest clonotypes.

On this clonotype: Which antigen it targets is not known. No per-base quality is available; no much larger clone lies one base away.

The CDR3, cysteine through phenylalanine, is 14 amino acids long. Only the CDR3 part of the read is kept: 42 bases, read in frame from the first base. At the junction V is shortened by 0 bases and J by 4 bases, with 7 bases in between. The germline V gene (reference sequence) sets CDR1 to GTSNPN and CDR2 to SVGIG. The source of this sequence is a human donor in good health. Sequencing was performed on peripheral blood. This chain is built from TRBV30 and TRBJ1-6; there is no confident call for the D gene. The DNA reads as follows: TGTGCCTGGAGTGTAGAGGGATATAATTCACCCCTCCACTTT. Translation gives CAWSVEGYNSPLHF.